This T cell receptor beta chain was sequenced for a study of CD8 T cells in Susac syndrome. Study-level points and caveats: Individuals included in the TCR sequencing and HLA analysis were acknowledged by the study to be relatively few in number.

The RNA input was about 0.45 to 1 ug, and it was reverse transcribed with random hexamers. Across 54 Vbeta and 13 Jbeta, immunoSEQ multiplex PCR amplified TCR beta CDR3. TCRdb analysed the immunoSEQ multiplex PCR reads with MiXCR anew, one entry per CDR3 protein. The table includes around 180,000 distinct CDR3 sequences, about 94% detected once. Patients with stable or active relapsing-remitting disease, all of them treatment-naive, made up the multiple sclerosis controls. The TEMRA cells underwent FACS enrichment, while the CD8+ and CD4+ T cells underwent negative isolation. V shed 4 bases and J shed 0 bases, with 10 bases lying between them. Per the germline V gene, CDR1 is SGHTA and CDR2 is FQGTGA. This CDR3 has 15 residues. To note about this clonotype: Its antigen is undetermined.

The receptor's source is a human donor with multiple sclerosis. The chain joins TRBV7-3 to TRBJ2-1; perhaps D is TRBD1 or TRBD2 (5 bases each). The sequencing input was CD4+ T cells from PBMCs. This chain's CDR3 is CASSWDANSYNEQFF. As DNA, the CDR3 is TGTGCCAGCAGCTGGGACGCTAACTCCTACAATGAGCAGTTCTTC.